Below, 26 T cell receptor beta chains from the same sample are listed, as sequenced in a study of T cells in women clearing cervical HPV infection. Here immunoSEQ multiplex PCR was the method, and the copy in TCRdb shows in-frame clones only, minus some. The specimen's table records around 19,000 clones. Material: blood buffy coat. The source is a woman aged 18-70 years with a cervical HPV16 infection that either progressed to CIN3+ or cleared (not recorded which).

About this clone: The read stops 3 residues short of the end of the CDR3; the missing end is completed from the germline J gene. This chain links TRBV19 with TRBJ2-1; 13 bases map to TRBD2. V gave up 7 bases and J gave up 5 bases; unmatched junction bases: 14. The germline gives CDR1 LNHDA, CDR2 SQIVND (reference sequence). The CDR3 is made up of 18 amino acids. The CDR3 region is CASTRSTSGGARNNEQFF. The covered CDR3 bases are TGTGCCAGTACTCGGTCTACTAGCGGGGGGGCCAGGAACAATGAG.

For this clone: The missing CDR3 end, 3 residues past where the read stops, is filled in from the germline J gene. This sequence joins TRBV7-2 and TRBJ2-6; no firm D call. The CDR3 runs to 14 residues. V was cut by 4 bases and J by 0 bases, with 4 bases left in between. The germline V gene has CDR1 SGHTA and CDR2 FQGNSA. CDR3 protein: CASSSGSGANVLTF. Incomplete CDR3 DNA: TGTGCCAGCAGCTCGGGCTCTGGGGCCAACGTC.

Comment on this clone: The sequenced fragment ends 3 residues before the CDR3 boundary, so the rest is inferred from the germline J gene. Other nucleotide sequences from this sample produce the same CDR3. The V call is TRBV10-3, the J call TRBJ2-7; the D gene is possibly TRBD2 (5 bases). This CDR3 comprises 13 residues. V was pared by 8 bases and J by 5 bases, with 16 bases between. Germline CDR1 is ENHRY and CDR2 is SYGVKD. The chain's CDR3 is CAIGRLEGNEQYF. Incomplete CDR3 DNA: TGTGCCATCGGCCGCCTCGAGGGTAACGAG.

On this clone: The read gets to within 3 residues of the CDR3 end, and the germline J gene fills in the rest. The rearrangement links TRBV19 to TRBJ2-4, with D possibly being TRBD2 (5 bases). The CDR3 contains 14 residues. Germline loops: CDR1 LNHDA, CDR2 SQIVND (reference sequence). The CDR3 loop is CASIGMSAGYGQYF. Partial CDR3 DNA: TGTGCCAGTATTGGGATGTCCGCGGGCTATGGT.

A remark on this clone: The CDR3 is cut off 3 residues early in the read; its end comes from the germline J gene. The J gene is TRBJ1-1, the V gene TRBV7-8; D call uncertain. The CDR3 covers 11 residues. Germline V gene data show CDR1 as SGHVS and CDR2 as FQNEAQ. The CDR3 reads CASSLGPRAFF. The sequenced part of the CDR3 DNA is TGTGCCAGCAGCTTAGGCCCCCGG. Complete variable domain (other parts from reference TRBV7-8 and TRBJ1-1): GAGVSQSPRYKVAKRGQDVALRCDPISGHVSLFWYQQALGQGPEFLTYFQNEAQLDKSGLPSDRFFAERPEGSVSTLKIQRTQQEDSAVYLCASSLGPRAFFGQGTRLTVV.

Regarding this clone: The CDR3 is cut off 3 residues early in the read; its end comes from the germline J gene. This sequence joins TRBV7-6 and TRBJ2-2; D possibly corresponds to TRBD1 (6 bases). The CDR3 totals 15 residues. Trimming shortened V by 0 bases and J by 1 base, and 6 bases separated the two germline ends. Per the germline V gene, CDR1 is SGHVS and CDR2 is FNYEAQ. Partial CDR3 DNA: TGTGCCAGCAGCTTAGCGGACAGGAACACCGGGGAG. Translation: CASSLADRNTGE. The full CDR3 protein reads CASSLADRNTGELFF.

As concerns this clone: Read sequence stops 3 residues before the CDR3 end, and the germline J gene provides the missing end. This chain uses TRBV12-3 or TRBV12-4 with TRBJ1-6; TRBD1 might be the D (5 bases). V gave up 2 bases and J gave up 8 bases, with 7 bases separating them. The CDR3 extends over 13 amino acids. The part of the CDR3 DNA that was read is TGTGCCAGCAGTTTACAGGGAGATTCACCC. It encodes CASSLQGDSP. The CDR3 in full is CASSLQGDSPLHF.

To note about this clone: Read sequence stops 3 residues before the CDR3 end, and the germline J gene provides the missing end. The chain employs TRBV30 and TRBJ2-3; tentatively, D is TRBD2 (6 bases). V lost 7 bases to trimming and J lost 4 bases, with 15 bases between them. CDR1 and CDR2 (germline): GTSNPN, SVGIG (reference sequence). CDR3 size: 13 residues. Partial CDR3 DNA: TGTGCCTCCGGTTGGCGGGGCTCAGATACG. It translates to CASGWRGSDT. The full CDR3 sequence reads CASGWRGSDTQYF.

Comment on this clone: Read coverage stops 3 residues before the CDR3 terminus; the germline J gene supplies the remainder. This chain connects TRBV10-3 to TRBJ2-5; D possibly corresponds to TRBD2 (5 bases). Germline V gives CDR1 ENHRY, CDR2 SYGVKD. The CDR3 covers 12 residues. V gave up 6 bases and J gave up 4 bases, with 9 bases separating them. The CDR3 spells CAIRRGVETQYF. The CDR3 bases that were read are TGTGCCATCAGACGGGGTGTAGAGACC.

As to this clone: The read halts 3 residues ahead of the CDR3 end, with the missing end drawn from the germline J gene. The V gene is TRBV7-6, the J gene TRBJ2-3, with 8 bases matching TRBD1. The CDR3 has 15 amino acids. Germline lookup yields CDR1 SGHVS and CDR2 FNYEAQ. The CDR3 protein is CASSPGQGPYQPQYF. The CDR3 bases that were read are TGTGCCAGCAGCCCTGGACAGGGCCCCTATCAGCCG.

Concerning this clone: The junction departs from the called germline gene at one end, perhaps through a read error. The read is 3 residues too short to cover the CDR3 end, so that end is filled in from the germline J gene. The chain joins TRBV7-7 to TRBJ1-1; no definite D call. This CDR3 is built from 13 residues. Germline assignment: CDR1 SSHAT and CDR2 FNYEAQ (reference sequence). The CDR3 sequence: CASSFQLNTEAFF. Incomplete CDR3 DNA: TGTGCTAGCAGCTTTCAGTTGAACACTGAA.

This clone is deemed large (0.1 to 1%) by its frequency. The read ends 3 residues before the CDR3 terminus; that terminus is restored from the germline J gene. J is TRBJ2-3 and V is TRBV6-2 or TRBV6-3, with a weak D call TRBD2 (5 bases). The V gene lost 5 bases and the J gene lost 3 bases, with 21 bases spanning the gap. Germline V gives CDR1 MNHEY, CDR2 SVGEGT. This CDR3 contains 17 residues. CDR3 bases read: TGTGCCAGCAGTCTTATTGGTAGGGCGGGCCCGACAGATACG. Amino acid sequence: CASSLIGRAGPTDT. The full CDR3 is CASSLIGRAGPTDTQYF.

A word on this clone: The observed sequence ends 3 residues before the CDR3 terminus, with the missing tail filled in from the germline J gene. The rearrangement joins TRBV6-2 or TRBV6-3 to TRBJ1-2; perhaps TRBD1 as D (5 bases). The CDR3 extends over 13 amino acids. Germline-derived CDR1 and CDR2 are MNHEY and SVGEGT. Trimming removed 6 bases at V and 3 bases at J, with 11 bases between. The CDR3 DNA, read in part, is TGTGCCAGCAGCCCCAGGGATTACTATGGC. Protein sequence: CASSPRDYYG. The full CDR3 reads CASSPRDYYGYTF.

As for this clone: Germline is not matched at one junction end, which may reflect a read error. The missing CDR3 end, 3 residues past where the read stops, is filled in from the germline J gene. Other DNA sequences of this sample code for an identical CDR3. This chain uses TRBV5-1 with TRBJ1-3, with D perhaps matching TRBD1 (5 bases). Germline V gives CDR1 SGHRS, CDR2 YFSETQ. This CDR3 contains 16 residues. The CDR3 protein is CASSKDQGLSGNTIYF. The CDR3 DNA, read in part, is TGCGCCAGCAGCAAGGATCAGGGACTCTCTGGAAACACA.

Of note for this clone: The CDR3 end is not reached by the read, which stops 3 residues before it; the germline J gene fills it in. The chain joins TRBV7-6 to TRBJ2-3; TRBD1 is a possible D gene (5 bases). Germline CDR1 reads SGHVS; CDR2 reads FNYEAQ. Trimming cost V 2 bases and J 0 bases, with 18 bases left between them. This CDR3 is 18 amino acids long. The CDR3 loop reads CASSLIAVGVASTDTQYF. The CDR3 bases that were read are TGTGCCAGCAGCTTAATAGCCGTAGGGGTAGCTAGCACAGATACG.

As regards this clone: The CDR3 is cut off 3 residues early in the read; its end comes from the germline J gene. The gene calls are TRBV28 and TRBJ1-2; D remains unclear. Trimming took 3 bases from V and 5 from J, leaving 10 bases between them. Per the germline V gene, CDR1 is MDHEN and CDR2 is SYDVKM. The CDR3 is made up of 13 amino acids. CDR3 DNA (partial): TGTGCCAGCAGTTTGAGGGCGTCTTATGGC. This gives the protein CASSLRASYG. The full CDR3 reads CASSLRASYGYTF.

Points on this clone: The CDR3 end is not reached by the read, which stops 3 residues before it; the germline J gene fills it in. The V gene is TRBV19, the J gene TRBJ2-7; a possible D gene is TRBD2 (6 bases). Trimming pared 4 bases from V and 1 base from J, leaving 8 bases between. Germline CDR1 is LNHDA and CDR2 is SQIVND (reference sequence). The CDR3 is 13 amino acids. The CDR3 loop is CASSKDYSYEQYF. The CDR3 DNA, read in part, is TGTGCCAGTAGTAAGGACTATTCCTACGAG.

Comments on this clone: Read coverage stops 3 residues before the CDR3 terminus; the germline J gene supplies the remainder. V and J are TRBV5-1 and TRBJ2-2, with TRBD1 identical over 7 bases. The CDR3 sequence is 15 residues long. CDR1 and CDR2 (germline): SGHRS, YFSETQ. Germline trimming cut 1 base from V and 4 bases from J; bases unmatched to any gene: 4. The CDR3 is CASSLYQGVTGELFF. The covered CDR3 bases are TGCGCCAGCAGCTTGTATCAGGGGGTCACCGGGGAG.

Comment on this clone: The read ends 3 residues shy of where the CDR3 ends; the end is completed using the germline J gene. The chain employs TRBV30 and TRBJ2-1; D gene ambiguous. This CDR3 has 12 amino acids. Germline V gene sequence: CDR1 GTSNPN, CDR2 SVGIG (reference sequence). Between the trimmed V and J ends, which lost 1 base and 6 bases, there was a span of 7 bases. The CDR3 is CAWSGRGNEQFF. The part of the CDR3 DNA that was read is TGTGCCTGGAGTGGCCGCGGCAATGAG.

With respect to this clone: The read terminates 3 residues ahead of where the CDR3 ends, so the germline J gene completes it. Additional DNA sequences in this sample encode the identical CDR3. V usage is TRBV30 and J usage is TRBJ2-2; 7 bases match TRBD1. The V gene's germline CDR1 is GTSNPN and CDR2 SVGIG (reference sequence). The CDR3 contains 15 residues. The CDR3 bases that were read are TGTGCCTGGAGTGGAGGGGGCACGAATAATTCACCG. Translated: CAWSGGGTNNSP. The CDR3 as a whole reads CAWSGGGTNNSPLFF.

As to this clone: The read halts 3 residues ahead of the CDR3 end, with the missing end drawn from the germline J gene. V usage is TRBV19 and J usage is TRBJ1-2, with a tentative D call TRBD1 (6 bases). The CDR3 consists of 14 residues. Germline values: CDR1 LNHDA, CDR2 SQIVND (reference sequence). Trimming took 6 bases from V and 4 from J, leaving 15 bases between them. Partial CDR3 DNA: TGTGCCAGTAGCATACAGGGTTTTCCCTATGGC. Residues: CASSIQGFPYG. The complete CDR3 sequence is CASSIQGFPYGYTF.

Note on this clone: The read gets to within 3 residues of the CDR3 end, and the germline J gene fills in the rest. V and J are TRBV7-2 and TRBJ1-2; 8 bases match TRBD1. The CDR3 sequence is 14 residues long. Looked up from germline, CDR1 is SGHTA and CDR2 is FQGNSA. CDR3: CASSSRTGINDYTF. The CDR3 bases that were read are TGTGCCAGCAGCTCTCGGACAGGGATCAATGAC.

CDR3 DNA (partial): TGTGCCAGCAGCTTCTCAGGAGTGAGCTCCTACGAG. It yields the protein CASSFSGVSSYE. The whole CDR3 region reads CASSFSGVSSYEQYF. This chain uses TRBV7-9 with TRBJ2-7; the D is unclear. The read falls 3 residues short of the CDR3 end, and the missing part is taken from the germline J gene. Trimming shortened V by 3 bases and J by 0 bases, and 12 bases separated the two germline ends. The germline V gene has CDR1 SEHNR and CDR2 FQNEAQ (reference sequence). There are 15 residues in the CDR3.

Concerning this clone itself: One end of the junction is discordant with germline, which a read error may explain. The read stops 3 residues short of the end of the CDR3; the missing end is completed from the germline J gene. The chain combines TRBV5-1 with TRBJ2-5; TRBD1 aligns across 8 bases. CDR1 is SGHRS and CDR2 is YFSETQ in the germline V gene. CDR3 length equals 13 residues. CDR3 protein: CAGSSTGEETQYF. The sequenced part of the CDR3 DNA is TGCGCCGGCAGCTCGACAGGGGAAGAGACC.

As regards this clone: The sequenced fragment ends 3 residues before the CDR3 boundary, so the rest is inferred from the germline J gene. J is TRBJ2-2 and V is TRBV7-8, with a tentative D call TRBD1 (6 bases). Germline values: CDR1 SGHVS, CDR2 FQNEAQ. V was clipped by 5 bases and J by 1 base, with 17 bases between them. The CDR3 is 17 residues long. The DNA read from the CDR3 is TGTGCCAGCAGCCTCGGTCCACAGGGTAGGAACACCGGGGAG. This codes for CASSLGPQGRNTGE. The CDR3 in full is CASSLGPQGRNTGELFF. The full variable domain, rest sourced from reference TRBV7-8 and TRBJ2-2, is GAGVSQSPRYKVAKRGQDVALRCDPISGHVSLFWYQQALGQGPEFLTYFQNEAQLDKSGLPSDRFFAERPEGSVSTLKIQRTQQEDSAVYLCASSLGPQGRNTGELFFGEGSRLTVL.

Remarks on this clone: The CDR3 goes on 3 residues after the read ends, and that part is filled in from the germline J gene. V usage is TRBV11-2 and J usage is TRBJ1-1; D possibly corresponds to TRBD1 (6 bases). This CDR3 contains 13 residues. Germline V gene data show CDR1 as SGHAT and CDR2 as FQNNGV. V was shortened by 5 bases and J by 6 bases, with 13 bases between the two germline ends. CDR3: CASSPQGFPEAFF. Partial CDR3 DNA: TGTGCCAGCAGCCCGCAGGGGTTTCCTGAA. The entire variable domain, with the rest obtained from reference TRBV11-2 and TRBJ1-1, is as follows: EAGVAQSPRYKIIEKRQSVAFWCNPISGHATLYWYQQILGQGPKLLIQFQNNGVVDDSQLPKDRFSAERLKGVDSTLKIQPAKLEDSAVYLCASSPQGFPEAFFGQGTRLTVV.